This passage covers 12 T cell receptor beta chains from one sample sequenced in a study of blood T cell repertoires in COVID-19. TCRdb's table, derived via immunoSEQ multiplex PCR, lists solely in-frame clones and lacks some. The table includes around 150,000 clones, roughly 80% detected once. Source material: peripheral blood. The source is a human donor in a cohort sampled during active COVID-19.

The gene calls are TRBV19 and TRBJ1-2, with D possibly being TRBD1 (5 bases). Per germline, CDR1 LNHDA and CDR2 SQIVND (reference sequence). V was trimmed by 6 bases and J by 2 bases, leaving 13 bases between them. The CDR3 length is 14 residues. CDR3 in amino acids: CASRNRQINYGYTF. The CDR3 coding sequence is TGTGCCAGTAGGAATCGACAGATAAACTATGGCTACACCTTC.

V usage is TRBV3-1 (or the pseudogene TRBV3-2) and J usage is TRBJ2-7, with D unclear. This CDR3 region has 12 residues. The V gene's germline CDR1 is LGHDT and CDR2 YNNKEL (reference sequence). Trimming stripped 4 bases from V and 3 bases from J, with 7 bases between. The CDR3 sequence is CASSRASYEQYF. The CDR3 DNA follows: TGTGCCAGCAGCCGGGCCAGCTACGAGCAGTACTTC.

The chain couples TRBV11-2 to TRBJ2-5; 10 nucleotides line up with TRBD1. Germline V lookup: CDR1 SGHAT, CDR2 FQNNGV. The CDR3 runs 16 residues. With 6 bases clipped from V and 5 bases from J, the junction kept 12 bases outside the gene matches. CDR3 nucleotide sequence: TGTGCCAGCAGGTCAGGACAGGGGGGCTCGTTGGAGACCCAGTACTTC. This translates into CASRSGQGGSLETQYF. The full variable domain, rest sourced from reference TRBV11-2 and TRBJ2-5, is EAGVAQSPRYKIIEKRQSVAFWCNPISGHATLYWYQQILGQGPKLLIQFQNNGVVDDSQLPKDRFSAERLKGVDSTLKIQPAKLEDSAVYLCASRSGQGGSLETQYFGPGTRLLVL.

This chain joins TRBV7-2 and TRBJ1-3; no firm D call. The V and J ends lost 6 bases and 4 bases respectively, with 7 bases between them. Germline CDR1 SGHTA, CDR2 FQGNSA. This CDR3 contains 12 residues. The CDR3 reads CASSFQGNTIYF. The CDR3, as DNA: TGTGCCAGCAGTTTTCAGGGAAACACCATATATTTT.

The chain employs TRBV5-1 and TRBJ2-3, with D tentatively TRBD2 (7 bases). Trimming left V 5 bases short and J 0 bases short, with 13 bases between. Germline V gene data show CDR1 as SGHRS and CDR2 as YFSETQ. This CDR3 region has 15 residues. CDR3 residues: CASRGAGASTDTQYF. The CDR3 DNA reads TGCGCCAGCAGAGGCGCGGGGGCTAGCACAGATACGCAGTATTTT.

This chain uses TRBV6-2 or TRBV6-3 with TRBJ2-1, with D possibly TRBD1 on 5 matching bases. Germline CDR1 is MNHEY and CDR2 is SVGEGT. The CDR3 spans 16 residues. Trimming cost V 6 bases and J 5 bases, with 20 bases left between them. Here the CDR3 DNA reads TGTGCCAGCAGCCCCGGCTGGGGCACTCTTAACAATGAGCAGTTCTTC. Protein sequence: CASSPGWGTLNNEQFF.

The chain employs TRBV28 and TRBJ1-3; D ambiguous. The germline V gene has CDR1 MDHEN and CDR2 SYDVKM. The CDR3 is 15 amino acids. V lost 5 bases and J 0 bases, leaving 11 bases between the germline ends. CDR3 DNA sequence: TGTGCCAGCAGTGACGGGATAAGCTCTGGAAACACCATATATTTT. Amino acid sequence: CASSDGISSGNTIYF.

The chain combines TRBV7-3 with TRBJ2-2; D may be TRBD2 (6 bases). Germline loops: CDR1 SGHTA, CDR2 FQGTGA. The CDR3 has 15 residues. V gave up 4 bases and J gave up 5 bases, with 14 bases separating them. The DNA of the CDR3 is TGTGCCAGCAGCTGGGGGACTCGAGGAACCGGGGAGCTGTTTTTT. Translation gives CASSWGTRGTGELFF.

The rearrangement links TRBV4-1 to TRBJ2-7; maybe TRBD1 (5 bases). Germline V gene sequence: CDR1 MGHRA, CDR2 YSYEKL. The CDR3 length is 16 residues. Trimming took 0 bases from V and 5 from J, leaving 17 bases between them. CDR3 sequence (DNA): TGCGCCAGCAGCCAAGAGGGGCTCCTCCTGGTCAACGAGCAGTACTTC. Translation: CASSQEGLLLVNEQYF.

The chain recombines TRBV4-3 with TRBJ2-1, with D tentatively TRBD1 (6 bases). The CDR3 totals 18 residues. The ends were cut back, 10 bases at V and 0 bases at J, with 25 bases in the middle. Germline V gene sequence: CDR1 LGHNA, CDR2 YSLEER. The CDR3 is CAISEGVGGTSSYNEQFF. CDR3 nucleotide sequence: TGCGCCATTTCCGAGGGGGTAGGAGGCACCAGCTCCTACAATGAGCAGTTCTTC.

This CDR3 reads CASSSDRVSYGYTF. In DNA, the CDR3 is TGTGCCAGCAGCTCCGACAGGGTATCATATGGCTACACCTTC. The chain uses TRBV7-2 and TRBJ1-2; 7 bases fit TRBD1. The CDR3 sequence is 14 residues long. CDR1 and CDR2 from the germline V gene are SGHTA and FQGNSA. V trimming: 4 bases; J trimming: 5 bases; junction bases outside the gene matches: 7.

The chain carries TRBV25-1 and TRBJ2-1; D perhaps matches TRBD2 (6 bases). Trimming shortened V by 1 base and J by 12 bases, and 16 bases separated the two germline ends. CDR3 length: 14 amino acids. Germline V gene lookup returns CDR1 MGHDK and CDR2 SYGVNS. CDR3 protein: CASSEFRETAWQFF. CDR3 nucleotide sequence: TGTGCCAGCAGTGAATTTCGGGAGACGGCTTGGCAGTTCTTC. Drawing the rest from reference TRBV25-1 and TRBJ2-1, the complete variable domain is EADIYQTPRYLVIGTGKKITLECSQTMGHDKMYWYQQDPGMELHLIHYSYGVNSTEKGDLSSESTVSRIRTEHFPLTLESARPSHTSQYLCASSEFRETAWQFFGPGTRLTVL.